Below, 19 T cell receptor beta chains from the same sample are listed, as sequenced in a study. One entry per CDR3 protein, called by TCRdb with MiXCR from the RT-PCR reads. The sample records 650,000 to 800,000 distinct CDR3 sequences, 11% to 15% being singletons. The specimen sequenced was memory CD4+ T cells from blood. Receptor source: a female donor in good health, serving as a healthy control.

At least ten counts were recorded for this clonotype. V is TRBV12-3 or TRBV12-4 and J is TRBJ1-2; D remains unclear. V lost 1 base and J lost 4, with 7 bases in between. The CDR3 is 13 amino acids. The CDR3 nucleotides read TGTGCCAGCAGTTTAGTGGGCTTCTATGGCTACACCTTC. This codes for CASSLVGFYGYTF.

About this clonotype itself: A much bigger clone sits one base away, suggesting this may be a read error. The chain links TRBV7-3 to TRBJ2-1; 11 bases agree with TRBD2. Trimming took 5 bases from V and 2 from J; bases not matched to a gene: 2. Looked up from germline, CDR1 is SGHTA and CDR2 is FQGTGA. The CDR3 extends over 15 amino acids. This CDR3 is CASSTLAGAYNEQFF. For the CDR3, the DNA is TGTGCCAGCAGCACACTAGCGGGGGCCTACAATGAGCAGTTCTTC.

This clonotype was counted only a few times. The chain uses TRBV5-5 and TRBJ2-1; TRBD1 matches at 8 bases. The junction had 3 bases not matched to a gene; V was cut back by 3 bases and J by 1 base. The CDR3 loop spans 15 amino acids. Germline CDR1 SGHKS, CDR2 YYEKEE (reference sequence). The CDR3 bases are TGTGCCAGCAGCTGGACAGGGTTTTCCTACAATGAGCAGTTCTTC. Translating gives CASSWTGFSYNEQFF.

As for this clonotype: Given a much more abundant clone one base away, this may be a read error. This chain connects TRBV4-1 to TRBJ2-6; D is unclear. This CDR3 is built from 17 residues. Germline CDR1 is MGHRA and CDR2 is YSYEKL. The DNA of the CDR3 is TGCGCCAGCAGCCAAGCAAAGTCGAGCTCTGGGTCCAACGTCCTGACTTTC. The encoded protein is CASSQAKSSSGSNVLTF.

In its sample, this clonotype was seen many times. V gene TRBV6-6 combines with J gene TRBJ2-2; 9 bases align to TRBD1. With V trimmed by 7 bases and J by 7 bases, 22 bases remained unmatched. Looked up from germline, CDR1 is MNHNY and CDR2 is SVGAGI (reference sequence). This CDR3 has 19 amino acids. The CDR3 spells CASISVAHLPGQGDGELFF. In nucleotides, the CDR3 is TGTGCCAGCATCTCTGTGGCCCACCTACCGGGACAGGGTGACGGGGAGCTGTTTTTT.

Details on this clonotype: This could be a read error, since a much larger clone is one nucleotide away. The chain combines TRBV6-6 with TRBJ1-6; perhaps TRBD1 as D (6 bases). The CDR3 extends over 11 amino acids. The germline V gene has CDR1 MNHNY and CDR2 SVGAGI (reference sequence). With 9 bases removed from V and 9 bases from J, the gap between germline ends came to 9 bases. Written as DNA, the CDR3 is TGTGCCAGACAGGACAGTTCACCCCTCCACTTT. It codes for CARQDSSPLHF.

The chain uses TRBV7-9 and TRBJ1-1, with D possibly TRBD1 on 5 matching bases. Trimming took off 0 bases at V and 1 base at J, with 9 bases between the two ends. The length of the CDR3 is 15 residues. Per the germline V gene, CDR1 is SEHNR and CDR2 is FQNEAQ (reference sequence). Here the CDR3 reads CASSLATGPNTEAFF. The CDR3 DNA follows: TGTGCCAGCAGCTTAGCGACGGGACCGAACACTGAAGCTTTCTTT.

This clonotype was detected only a few times. The chain uses TRBV6-2 or TRBV6-3 and TRBJ1-4, with a weak D call TRBD1 (5 bases). The V end lost 2 bases, the J end lost 12 bases, and 25 bases lay between the germline ends. CDR1 MNHEY and CDR2 SVGEGT come from the germline V gene. This CDR3 region has 17 residues. CDR3 amino acids: CASSYTSWDGVSGELFF. The CDR3 DNA sequence: TGTGCCAGCAGTTACACCTCATGGGACGGCGTGAGTGGGGAACTGTTTTTT.

This clonotype was recorded many times. The V gene is TRBV6-2 or TRBV6-3, the J gene TRBJ1-5; D is perhaps TRBD1 (6 bases). The CDR3 length is 15 residues. The V end lost 6 bases, the J end lost 2 bases, and 14 bases lay between the germline ends. Germline V CDR1 and CDR2: MNHEY, SVGEGT. CDR3: CASRLQGTGNQPQHF. CDR3 nucleotide sequence: TGTGCCAGCAGATTACAGGGCACCGGCAATCAGCCCCAGCATTTT.

The chain links TRBV28 to TRBJ1-2; TRBD1 agrees at 10 bases. Trimming at V came to 5 bases and at J to 6 bases, leaving 18 bases not matched to a gene. Germline lookup yields CDR1 MDHEN and CDR2 SYDVKM. The CDR3 contains 18 residues. The chain's CDR3 is CASSPHGRTGGVKDGYTF. CDR3 in DNA: TGTGCCAGCAGTCCCCACGGTAGGACAGGGGGTGTAAAAGATGGCTACACCTTC.

This clonotype was counted only a few times. The V call is TRBV7-2, the J call TRBJ1-1; no reliable D call. CDR1 is SGHTA, CDR2 FQGNSA, per germline. V was trimmed by 5 bases and J by 1 base, leaving 8 bases between them. This CDR3 is 13 amino acids long. CDR3 sequence reads: CASSKQQNTEAFF. CDR3 in DNA: TGTGCCAGCAGCAAACAGCAGAACACTGAAGCTTTCTTT.

V and J are TRBV6-2 or TRBV6-3 and TRBJ2-7; TRBD1 matches 9 bases. The ends lost 10 bases at V and 1 base at J; junction bases unmatched: 2. Germline V gives CDR1 MNHEY, CDR2 SVGEGT. There are 12 residues in the CDR3. The CDR3, as DNA: TGTGCCATCGGGACAGGGTCCTACGAGCAGTACTTC. Its translation: CAIGTGSYEQYF.

Only a few counts were recorded for this clonotype. This chain connects TRBV19 to TRBJ2-3; 10 bases are a match to TRBD2. This CDR3 has 15 residues. Per germline, CDR1 LNHDA and CDR2 SQIVND (reference sequence). V lost 5 bases to trimming and J lost 0 bases; unmatched junction nucleotides: 2. CDR3 coding DNA: TGTGCCAGTAGTGGACTAGCGGCCAGCACAGATACGCAGTATTTT. It yields the protein CASSGLAASTDTQYF.

This clonotype turned up a few times. The V gene is TRBV12-3 or TRBV12-4, the J gene TRBJ2-3; D is ambiguous. The V end was cut by 5 bases, the J end by 0 bases, with 9 bases between. The CDR3 has 14 residues. The CDR3 reads CASSGRTSTDTQYF. The DNA for the CDR3 is TGTGCCAGCAGTGGACGGACCAGCACAGATACGCAGTATTTT.

This clonotype was picked up many times. The chain links TRBV6-1 to TRBJ1-2, with D possibly being TRBD1 (6 bases). V was shortened by 3 bases and J by 9 bases, with 17 bases between the two germline ends. Germline V gene sequence: CDR1 MNHNS, CDR2 SASEGT. This CDR3 region has 14 residues. The CDR3 DNA follows: TGTGCCAGCAGTGAGCCTGGGGCAGGGGATCGCTACACCTTC. Translated: CASSEPGAGDRYTF.

This chain uses TRBV7-3 with TRBJ2-2; D gene unclear. The CDR3 totals 13 residues. Germline V gene sequence: CDR1 SGHTA, CDR2 FQGTGA. Between the trimmed V and J ends, which lost 5 bases and 5 bases, there was a span of 9 bases. CDR3 sequence: CASSQSLTGELFF. CDR3 sequence (DNA): TGTGCCAGCAGCCAATCGTTGACCGGGGAGCTGTTTTTT.

This sequence joins TRBV5-1 and TRBJ2-1; D might be TRBD1 or TRBD2, each matching 5 bases. TRBJ2-5 matches the DNA end more closely, so the J call is doubtful. In germline, CDR1 is SGHRS, CDR2 YFSETQ. The CDR3 totals 18 residues. CDR3 bases: TGCGCCAGCAGTCCATCAGGGTCGGGGCTCCCCAGAGGAGAGACCCAGTACTTC. Translation gives CASSPSGSGLPRGETQYF.

This clonotype was recorded at least ten times. The chain is built from TRBV20-1 and TRBJ2-5, with a possible D match to TRBD1 (6 bases). The CDR3 sequence is 13 residues long. V lost 6 bases and J lost 5, with 16 bases in between. The germline CDR1 and CDR2 sequences are DFQATT and SNEGSKA (reference sequence). CDR3 protein: CSAGAPPGETQYF. The CDR3 nucleotides read TGCAGTGCGGGGGCCCCCCCAGGGGAGACCCAGTACTTC.

The chain is built from TRBV5-8 and TRBJ2-2, with 14 bases matching TRBD2. The length of the CDR3 is 17 residues. The germline V gene has CDR1 SGHTS and CDR2 YDEGEE. The V gene end was trimmed by 3 bases and the J gene end by 8 bases; junction bases not matched to a gene: 9. The CDR3 nucleotides read TGTGCCAGCAGCTCAGCCGGGACTAGCGGGAGTACTGGGGAGCTGTTTTTT. It codes for CASSSAGTSGSTGELFF.